What follows is one TCR beta chain and its context. The sample comes from a study of cytomegalovirus exposure and HLA in healthy donors. A multiplex PCR was run with 60 Vbeta primers and 13 Jbeta primers. Profiled with immunoSEQ multiplex PCR; TCRdb holds only in-frame clones, not every one. The sample yields 150,000 to 200,000 clones, over 70% seen once. The CDR3 is 13 residues long. From germline, CDR1 is MNHNY and CDR2 SVGAGI (reference sequence). The V and J ends lost 6 bases and 7 bases respectively, with 13 bases between them. This clonotype was obtained from a woman between 50 and 59 years old in good health and CMV-seronegative. This chain links TRBV6-6 with TRBJ2-1, with D maybe TRBD2 (5 bases). Sequenced sample: PBMCs. The CDR3 DNA follows: TGTGCCAGCAGCCCCCGAAGCGGAAATGAGCAGTTCTTC. Its translation is CASSPRSGNEQFF.